Given below is one T cell receptor (beta chain) in context. The antigen remains undetermined. UMIs were attached via template switching, each with a 6-nucleotide sample barcode. Reanalyzing the 5' RACE reads, TCRdb keeps one entry per CDR3 protein, without DNA. Its listing shows about 450,000 distinct CDR3 sequences. CDR3 length equals 13 residues. These data are taken from a study of monozygotic twins with inflammatory bowel disease. Notes on the study in general: Among T cells, the various subtypes were not distinguishable.

The sequenced sample was blood. The clonotype was recovered from a human donor with ulcerative colitis or Crohn's disease, or a healthy co-twin of an affected twin (not recorded which). This sequence joins TRBV12-3 or TRBV12-4 and TRBJ2-1; TCRdb proposes TRBD1, but this gene call is untestable without DNA. CDR3 loop: CASSDFRDNEQFF.